The present entry profiles one T cell receptor (beta chain) with its context. Its antigen remains unidentified. The same CDR3 also results from other DNA sequences found in this sample. The data are from a study of cytomegalovirus exposure and HLA in healthy donors. Regarding the study as a whole: Within the data, a cluster of highly shared sequence variants was likely a sequencing artifact. Later analysis showed TCR association rates varying by HLA locus, highest for DRB1 and lowest for HLA-C.

13 Jbeta primers and 60 Vbeta primers were used for the PCR. The data were produced by immunoSEQ multiplex PCR, yet TCRdb's version contains in-frame clones alone and is incomplete. The specimen's table records about 170,000 clones. The sequencing input was PBMCs. The TCR sequence derives from a woman in her sixties or seventies in good health and CMV-seronegative.

CDR3 coding DNA: TGTGCCAGCAGTTACTCAGGGGGGAACACTGAAGCTTTCTTT. Translation gives CASSYSGGNTEAFF. This chain joins TRBV6-5 and TRBJ1-1; a weak D match, TRBD1 (6 bases). This CDR3 has 14 residues. Germline V gene sequence: CDR1 MNHEY, CDR2 SVGAGI. Deletions cut 0 bases from V and 1 base from J, with 6 bases between.